Listed here are 20 T cell receptor beta chains from one sample, sequenced in a study of blood T cell repertoires in COVID-19. Only in-frame clones appear in the TCRdb table, and some are missing; sequencing was by immunoSEQ multiplex PCR. The sample lists about 130,000 clones; 85% to 90% were seen once. The specimen sequenced was peripheral blood. The receptors here all came from a woman of 80 years or more with COVID-19, enrolled during active disease.

The genes are TRBV5-4 and TRBJ2-5; 9 nucleotides match TRBD2. Germline CDR1 is SGHNT and CDR2 is YYREEE (reference sequence). The CDR3 has 15 residues. With 0 bases clipped from V and 6 bases from J, the junction kept 6 bases outside the gene matches. CDR3 loop: CASSLDGGRAKTQYF. In DNA, the CDR3 is TGTGCCAGCAGCTTGGATGGCGGGAGGGCGAAGACCCAGTACTTC. The full variable domain, rest sourced from reference TRBV5-4 and TRBJ2-5, is ETGVTQSPTHLIKTRGQQVTLRCSSQSGHNTVSWYQQALGQGPQFIFQYYREEENGRGNFPPRFSGLQFPNYSSELNVNALELDDSALYLCASSLDGGRAKTQYFGPGTRLLVL.

The gene calls are TRBV29-1 and TRBJ2-3; 10 bases agree with TRBD2. The CDR3 sequence is 16 residues long. The junction had 9 bases not matched to a gene; V was cut back by 4 bases and J by 2 bases. Looked up from germline, CDR1 is SQVTM and CDR2 is ANQGSEA. Written as DNA, the CDR3 is TGCAGCGTTGCGCCCACCGGGACTAGCGCCACAGATACGCAGTATTTT. Its translation is CSVAPTGTSATDTQYF.

The chain has TRBV7-9 and TRBJ1-4; 9 bases align to TRBD1. Looked up from germline, CDR1 is SEHNR and CDR2 is FQNEAQ (reference sequence). Germline trimming cut 5 bases from V and 3 bases from J; bases unmatched to any gene: 4. The CDR3 contains 15 residues. The CDR3 nucleotides are TGTGCCAGCAGCCGGACAGGGGAACCTAATGAAAAACTGTTTTTT. Residues: CASSRTGEPNEKLFF.

This clone was seen a single time. The rearrangement links TRBV10-3 to TRBJ2-7; 7 bases are shared with TRBD2. V shed 5 bases, J shed 0 bases, and the junction held 7 bases outside the gene matches. There are 15 residues in the CDR3. CDR1 is ENHRY, CDR2 SYGVKD, per germline. The DNA for the CDR3 is TGTGCCATCAGTCCTAGCGGAGGGAGCTCCTACGAGCAGTACTTC. Translation: CAISPSGGSSYEQYF.

The chain links TRBV5-6 to TRBJ2-2, with 7 bases aligning to TRBD2. Trimming removed 2 bases from V and 1 base from J; junction bases left unmatched: 5. CDR3 length: 16 residues. Germline V gene sequence: CDR1 SGHDT, CDR2 YYEEEE. In nucleotides, the CDR3 is TGTGCCAGCAGCTTTTTGGGGGAGGGGAACACCGGGGAGCTGTTTTTT. It specifies CASSFLGEGNTGELFF.

The J gene is TRBJ2-2, the V gene TRBV27; D not certain. CDR3 size: 14 residues. In germline, CDR1 is MNHEY, CDR2 SMNVEV (reference sequence). V lost 1 base and J 0 bases, leaving 3 bases between the germline ends. The CDR3 here is CASSLFTNTGELFF. CDR3 DNA sequence: TGTGCCAGCAGTTTATTTACGAACACCGGGGAGCTGTTTTTT.

CDR3 sequence reads: CASSRLPPPAHEQYF. In nucleotides, the CDR3 is TGCGCCAGCAGTCGACTACCTCCCCCTGCCCACGAGCAGTACTTC. The rearrangement links TRBV5-1 to TRBJ2-7; maybe TRBD2 (5 bases). The ends were cut back, 5 bases at V and 5 bases at J, with 20 bases in the middle. The CDR3 runs 15 residues. Germline loops: CDR1 SGHRS, CDR2 YFSETQ. The variable domain in full, with the rest retrieved from reference TRBV5-1 and TRBJ2-7, is KAGVTQTPRYLIKTRGQQVTLSCSPISGHRSVSWYQQTPGQGLQFLFEYFSETQRNKGNFPGRFSGRQFSNSRSEMNVSTLELGDSALYLCASSRLPPPAHEQYFGPGTRLTVT.

This clone was seen only a few times. This chain connects TRBV6-1 to TRBJ2-7; 9 bases fit TRBD2. V lost 2 bases to trimming and J lost 8 bases; unmatched junction nucleotides: 13. There are 16 residues in the CDR3. CDR1 and CDR2 (germline): MNHNS, SASEGT. The CDR3 nucleotides read TGTGCCAGCAGTGAATACACCCTAGCGGGACAAGCACAGCAGTACTTC. It is translated as CASSEYTLAGQAQQYF.

The genes are TRBV6-1 and TRBJ2-7; maybe TRBD2 (5 bases). V was cut by 0 bases and J by 11 bases, with 14 bases left in between. Germline CDR1 reads MNHNS; CDR2 reads SASEGT. CDR3 length: 13 amino acids. The CDR3 bases are TGTGCCAGCAGTGAAGCGCTCTCGGGGTTGGAGTACTTC. Its protein is CASSEALSGLEYF.

V is TRBV5-5 and J is TRBJ2-7; 9 nucleotides line up with TRBD2. The CDR3 runs to 14 residues. With 4 bases clipped from V and 2 bases from J, the junction kept 4 bases outside the gene matches. Germline CDR1 is SGHKS and CDR2 is YYEKEE (reference sequence). This chain's CDR3 is CASSIASGAYEQYF. Written as DNA, the CDR3 is TGTGCCAGCAGCATCGCTAGCGGGGCCTACGAGCAGTACTTC.

The chain uses TRBV27 and TRBJ1-6; TRBD1 aligns across 7 bases. This CDR3 region has 15 residues. Unmatched junction bases numbered 6, after V lost 5 bases and J lost 5 bases. Germline CDR1 and CDR2: MNHEY and SMNVEV (reference sequence). DNA of the CDR3: TGTGCCAGCAGTCCCGGGACAGAGAATAATTCACCCCTCCACTTT. It is translated as CASSPGTENNSPLHF.

This chain uses TRBV2 with TRBJ1-5, with D possibly matching TRBD1 (5 bases). Germline V CDR1 and CDR2: SNHLY, FYNNEI. CDR3 length: 13 amino acids. Trimming stripped 9 bases from V and 0 bases from J, with 9 bases between. The CDR3 protein is CASQQDSNQPQHF. The CDR3 DNA follows: TGTGCCAGTCAACAGGATAGCAATCAGCCCCAGCATTTT.

The genes are TRBV19 and TRBJ1-1; D ambiguous. This CDR3 comprises 12 residues. Trimming cost V 4 bases and J 1 base, with 4 bases left between them. The germline V gene has CDR1 LNHDA and CDR2 SQIVND (reference sequence). CDR3 coding DNA: TGTGCCAGTAGTACACAGAACACTGAAGCTTTCTTT. It yields the protein CASSTQNTEAFF.

This chain links TRBV28 with TRBJ2-7; no clear D. This CDR3 contains 15 residues. Germline V gives CDR1 MDHEN, CDR2 SYDVKM. V was cut by 2 bases and J by 4 bases, with 15 bases left in between. CDR3 nucleotide sequence: TGTGCCAGCAGTTTAGATGCCCAGAGACTTTACGAGCAGTACTTC. Its translation is CASSLDAQRLYEQYF.

The chain couples TRBV27 to TRBJ1-1, with D perhaps matching TRBD1 (5 bases). V was shortened by 3 bases and J by 2 bases, with 10 bases between the two germline ends. Germline V gene lookup returns CDR1 MNHEY and CDR2 SMNVEV (reference sequence). This CDR3 is 14 amino acids long. The CDR3: CASSFGGVNTEAFF. CDR3 nucleotide sequence: TGTGCCAGCAGTTTCGGGGGGGTAAACACTGAAGCTTTCTTT.

The V call is TRBV7-6, the J call TRBJ2-3; 11 bases line up with TRBD2. Germline V CDR1 and CDR2: SGHVS, FNYEAQ. The CDR3 has 14 residues. V shed 4 bases, J shed 4 bases, and the junction held 1 base outside the gene matches. Written as DNA, the CDR3 is TGTGCCAGCAGCTCGGGACTAGCGGCAGATACGCAGTATTTT. As protein: CASSSGLAADTQYF.

The chain uses TRBV7-2 and TRBJ1-3; D possibly corresponds to TRBD1 (6 bases). The CDR3 runs 16 residues. Germline-derived CDR1 and CDR2 are SGHTA and FQGNSA. Trimming stripped 4 bases from V and 3 bases from J, with 16 bases between. The CDR3 loop is CASSSAAGAVGNTIYF. The CDR3 bases are TGTGCCAGCAGCTCGGCGGCGGGGGCTGTTGGAAACACCATATATTTT.

The chain carries TRBV4-2 and TRBJ1-6, with D possibly being TRBD1 (5 bases). Trimming stripped 5 bases from V and 7 bases from J, with 15 bases between. CDR1 and CDR2 from the germline V gene are LGHNA and YNFKEQ. This CDR3 spans 15 amino acids. In nucleotides, the CDR3 is TGTGCCAGCAGCACGGCAGGGTATGACAATTCACCCCTCCACTTT. Protein: CASSTAGYDNSPLHF.

The chain combines TRBV9 with TRBJ2-1; D gene ambiguous. Trimming removed 0 bases from V and 5 bases from J, with 9 bases in between. This CDR3 comprises 14 residues. CDR1 is SGDLS, CDR2 YYNGEE, per germline. CDR3 loop: CASSVEPLNNEQFF. DNA of the CDR3: TGTGCCAGCAGCGTAGAGCCCCTTAACAATGAGCAGTTCTTC.

This chain connects TRBV29-1 to TRBJ2-1; D is ambiguous. The ends were cut back, 0 bases at V and 6 bases at J, with 9 bases in the middle. The germline V gene encodes CDR1 SQVTM and CDR2 ANQGSEA. CDR3 length: 13 amino acids. This chain's CDR3 is CSVEDVVGNEQFF. The DNA of the CDR3 is TGCAGCGTTGAAGACGTAGTTGGCAATGAGCAGTTCTTC.